What follows is one T cell receptor (beta chain) and its context. Repertoires were generated with immunoSEQ multiplex PCR, while TCRdb's copy carries only in-frame clones and drops some. The sample lists about 19,000 clones, about four fifths occurring once. Germline V gives CDR1 MNHEY, CDR2 SMNVEV (reference sequence). Trimming removed 5 bases from V and 5 bases from J, with 10 bases in between. The CDR3 has 12 residues. The data derive from a study of OX40 agonist ivuxolimab in advanced cancers. Whole-study context: Dose-escalation patients had hepatocellular carcinoma, melanoma, renal cell or head and neck cancer.

The chain links TRBV27 to TRBJ2-7, with D possibly called TRBD1 or TRBD2 (5 bases each). This clonotype originated in an adult with an advanced solid tumor such as melanoma, head and neck, liver or kidney cancer. The material sequenced was CD4+ or CD8+ T cells sorted from blood, taken in a trial of the OX40 agonist ivuxolimab. The CDR3 nucleotides read TGTGCCAGCAGTCTATTGGGGGACGAGCAGTACTTC. Amino acids: CASSLLGDEQYF.